This note documents a single T cell receptor (beta chain) sequence. No antigen is known for it. The junction and the germline gene differ at one end; a read error may be behind it. These data originate in a study of blood T cells in healthy people across ages. Study outcomes and limitations: Using unsorted PBMCs precluded a conclusive naive versus antigen-experienced comparison. Diversity estimates drawn from one million T cells were deemed underestimates.

CDR3 length: 16 amino acids. The germline V gene encodes CDR1 SEHNR and CDR2 FQNEAQ (reference sequence). The second PCR ran about 7 to 12 cycles with a sample-barcoded 5' primer and J-beta primers. Sequencing recovered at least 2.5 million CDR3-containing paired-end reads from each sample. TCRdb passed the 5' RACE reads through MiXCR, listing each CDR3 protein once. The sample has approximately 1.5 million distinct CDR3 sequences, roughly two fifths seen once. Peripheral blood from each donor was collected in a volume of about 10 milliliters. The J gene is TRBJ2-3, the V gene TRBV7-9; TRBD2 might be the D (6 bases). The sequenced sample consisted of blood. This clonotype originated in a woman between 18 and 29 years old in good health. CDR3 in amino acids: CASSAPTATSTATQYF. DNA of the CDR3: TGTGCCAGCAGCGCGCCGACAGCTACTAGCACAGCTACGCAGTATTTT.